A single T cell receptor (beta chain) is shown here with its context. CDR3 length: 16 residues. Germline CDR1 is DFQATT and CDR2 is SNEGSKA (reference sequence). Trimming took 1 base from V and 5 from J; bases not matched to a gene: 4. Through a sample-barcoded 5' primer and a J-beta primer mix, a second PCR was run for about 6 to 11 cycles. TCRdb used MiXCR to reprocess the 5' RACE reads, holding one entry per CDR3 protein. The sample shows roughly 1.6 million distinct CDR3 sequences, 30% to 40% of them seen only once. The data originate from a study of blood T cells in healthy people across ages. The material sequenced was blood. The rearrangement links TRBV20-1 to TRBJ2-3; 15 nucleotides align to TRBD2. This clonotype was obtained from a woman aged 25 to 39 in good health. This chain's CDR3 is CSARAPGLAGGDTQYF. For the CDR3, the DNA is TGCAGTGCTAGAGCCCCGGGACTAGCGGGGGGAGATACGCAGTATTTT.